This entry lists 16 T cell receptor beta chains sequenced from one sample in a study of graft-versus-host responses after intestinal transplantation. Co-plating was performed using about 200,000 CFSE-labeled responder cells and about 200,000 irradiated, violet-dye-labeled stimulator cells. Clones were sequenced by immunoSEQ multiplex PCR, and TCRdb holds only the in-frame ones, with some missing. The table includes 20,000 to 25,000 clones, roughly 44% detected once. The specimen comprised alloreactive CD8+ T cells from a mixed lymphocyte reaction culture, sampled before transplantation. The subset was: CFSE-low proliferating T cells sorted from roughly six-day pre-transplant mixed lymphocyte reaction (GvH or HvG direction). These receptors originate from a human patient who was an organ donor for intestinal transplantation.

The chain joins TRBV4-1 to TRBJ1-2, with 10 bases lining up with TRBD1. The ends lost 0 bases at V and 2 bases at J; junction bases unmatched: 3. From germline, CDR1 is MGHRA and CDR2 YSYEKL. This CDR3 is built from 16 residues. The CDR3 bases are TGCGCCAGCAGCCAAGAAAGACAGGGGGCAAACTATGGCTACACCTTC. It specifies CASSQERQGANYGYTF.

This clone was seen a few times. The chain recombines TRBV4-3 with TRBJ2-1, with TRBD2 as a possible D gene (6 bases). The CDR3 sequence is 15 residues long. Trimming stripped 6 bases from V and 5 bases from J, with 17 bases between. Germline lookup yields CDR1 LGHNA and CDR2 YSLEER. CDR3 protein: CASSPWESGHNEQFF. In DNA form, the CDR3 reads TGCGCCAGCAGTCCCTGGGAGAGCGGGCACAATGAGCAGTTCTTC.

This clone turned up a few times. This chain links TRBV4-3 with TRBJ2-7; TRBD1 aligns across 10 bases. This CDR3 has 16 amino acids. Trimming at V came to 0 bases and at J to 2 bases, leaving 4 bases not matched to a gene. Germline V gives CDR1 LGHNA, CDR2 YSLEER. The CDR3 nucleotides read TGCGCCAGCAGCCAAGATCCAGGGACAGGGGCCTACGAGCAGTACTTC. Protein product: CASSQDPGTGAYEQYF.

This clone was seen a few times. V is TRBV11-3 and J is TRBJ2-1, with TRBD2 matching over 8 bases. The CDR3 spans 16 residues. The germline V gene has CDR1 SGHNT and CDR2 YENEEA. J lost 8 bases, V lost 3 bases, and 12 bases had no gene match. CDR3 sequence reads: CASSFRTASGFDEQFF. CDR3 nucleotide sequence: TGTGCCAGCAGCTTTAGAACTGCTAGCGGGTTTGATGAGCAGTTCTTC.

The chain joins TRBV28 to TRBJ1-5; D gene unclear. V was trimmed by 6 bases and J by 7 bases, leaving 16 bases between them. The CDR3 has 14 amino acids. CDR1 is MDHEN and CDR2 is SYDVKM in the germline V gene. CDR3 amino acids: CASRGRTSLQPQHF. The CDR3 DNA sequence: TGTGCCAGCAGGGGCAGGACCAGTCTCCAGCCCCAGCATTTT.

This clone was counted only a few times. The CDR3 sequence is CASSRGGGFLNEQFF. CDR3 DNA: TGTGCCAGCAGCCGCGGGGGGGGGTTCTTGAATGAGCAGTTCTTC. V gene TRBV27 combines with J gene TRBJ2-1, with TRBD2 matching over 9 bases. CDR3 length: 15 residues. V lost 6 bases to trimming and J lost 7 bases; unmatched junction nucleotides: 10. Looked up from germline, CDR1 is MNHEY and CDR2 is SMNVEV (reference sequence).

In its sample, this clone was seen a few times. V gene TRBV4-1 combines with J gene TRBJ2-7; D remains unclear. Trimming stripped 1 base from V and 3 bases from J, with 10 bases between. The CDR3 is made up of 14 amino acids. CDR1 and CDR2 from the germline V gene are MGHRA and YSYEKL. The CDR3 sequence: CASSQAPVSYEQYF. The DNA for the CDR3 is TGCGCCAGCAGCCAAGCCCCGGTTAGCTACGAGCAGTACTTC.

This chain uses TRBV4-3 with TRBJ2-7; 8 bases fit TRBD2. This CDR3 is 16 amino acids long. J lost 6 bases, V lost 4 bases, and 14 bases had no gene match. Germline V gives CDR1 LGHNA, CDR2 YSLEER. In nucleotides, the CDR3 is TGCGCCAGCAGCCTACGTGGGTCGGGAGGGCCAGGCGAGCAGTACTTC. Translating it yields CASSLRGSGGPGEQYF.

In its sample, this clone was seen a few times. V gene TRBV7-9 combines with J gene TRBJ2-7; D might be TRBD2 (5 bases). Trimming removed 2 bases at V and 2 bases at J, with 19 bases between. Germline CDR1 SEHNR, CDR2 FQNEAQ (reference sequence). The CDR3 totals 17 residues. CDR3 sequence reads: CASSLPVPPHGAYEQYF. The CDR3 bases are TGTGCCAGCAGCTTACCCGTACCCCCCCACGGGGCCTACGAGCAGTACTTC.

The rearrangement links TRBV28 to TRBJ2-7, with 10 bases lining up with TRBD1. The CDR3 is made up of 15 amino acids. CDR1 is MDHEN and CDR2 is SYDVKM in the germline V gene. V was clipped by 1 base and J by 5 bases; unmatched bases: 5. The CDR3 coding sequence is TGTGCCAGCAGTTTATTGGAGACAGGGGGCCACGAGCAGTACTTC. As protein: CASSLLETGGHEQYF.

The rearrangement uses TRBV5-6 and TRBJ2-3, with 7 positions matching TRBD2. The CDR3 length is 15 residues. Per germline, CDR1 SGHDT and CDR2 YYEEEE. The ends lost 4 bases at V and 3 bases at J; junction bases unmatched: 8. CDR3 protein: CASSLRVGLTDTQYF. The CDR3 nucleotides read TGTGCCAGCAGCCTCCGGGTGGGACTAACAGATACGCAGTATTTT.

Within the sample, this clone is medium-sized. CDR3 in DNA: TGTGCCAGCAGTCTCAACAGCGGCGAGCAGTACTTC. Encoded protein: CASSLNSGEQYF. The V gene is TRBV6-5, the J gene TRBJ2-7; weak D call: TRBD2 (5 bases). The CDR3 is 12 residues long. Germline CDR1 is MNHEY and CDR2 is SVGAGI. Trimming removed 5 bases from V and 6 bases from J, with 11 bases in between.

Relative to its sample, this clone is medium-sized (0.01 to 0.1%). The J gene is TRBJ2-7, the V gene TRBV6-5; tentative D call: TRBD2 (6 bases). With 2 bases removed from V and 1 base from J, the gap between germline ends came to 12 bases. Germline V gives CDR1 MNHEY, CDR2 SVGAGI. There are 15 residues in the CDR3. As DNA, the CDR3 is TGTGCCAGCAGTTACGTCGGGGGAGAGTCCTACGAGCAGTACTTC. This codes for CASSYVGGESYEQYF.

The chain recombines TRBV5-1 with TRBJ2-7; 7 nucleotides line up with TRBD1. This CDR3 is 15 amino acids long. Germline CDR1 SGHRS, CDR2 YFSETQ. With V trimmed by 4 bases and J by 2 bases, 9 bases remained unmatched. The CDR3 DNA follows: TGCGCCAGCAGCCCGACGGCAGGGGGTACCTACGAGCAGTACTTC. Translation gives CASSPTAGGTYEQYF.

The chain links TRBV29-1 to TRBJ2-5; D may match TRBD1 or TRBD2 (5 bases each). The V gene's germline CDR1 is SQVTM and CDR2 ANQGSEA. CDR3 length: 14 amino acids. The ends were cut back, 7 bases at V and 2 bases at J, with 17 bases in the middle. The CDR3, as DNA: TGCAGCGCCACCTTGGTGGGGGTTCAAGAGACCCAGTACTTC. Its protein is CSATLVGVQETQYF.

The chain couples TRBV6-6 to TRBJ2-1; D remains unclear. The CDR3 is 14 amino acids. Germline V gene sequence: CDR1 MNHNY, CDR2 SVGAGI (reference sequence). V lost 2 bases and J lost 10, with 15 bases in between. CDR3 sequence (DNA): TGTGCCAGCAGTTACAGACCCTTTTATGCGGAGCAGTTCTTC. This sequence encodes CASSYRPFYAEQFF.